These T cell receptor beta chains were read from a single sample in a study of T cell repertoires in cytomegalovirus infection. Their specific antigens are unknown. Via MiXCR, TCRdb re-called the reads, giving one row per CDR3 protein. In the table there are around 900,000 distinct CDR3 sequences, more than 25% of which are singletons. The sequences come from cultured CD8+ T cells from PBMCs, collected from culture after CMV antigen stimulation. The receptor set was obtained from a human donor in good health (CMV status not recorded). Some clones in this sample may be carry-over from other donors' samples. Both conserved end residues are trimmed from each CDR3. D genes are given only for firm matches.

j_call,v_call,d_call,cdr3_aa
TRBJ1-1,TRBV10-3,NA,AISVERSNTEAF
TRBJ2-7,TRBV7-9,NA,ASSPSVGMSSYEQY
TRBJ2-1,TRBV12-3/TRBV12-4,NA,ANSLGTGNEQF
TRBJ1-3,TRBV2,TRBD1,ASRRTGGPGNTIY
TRBJ1-1,TRBV19,TRBD1,ASSVNPGGGTEAF
TRBJ2-1,TRBV12-3/TRBV12-4,TRBD2,ANTLPPGGYNEQF
TRBJ2-3,TRBV15,NA,ATSWGDSPDTDTQY
TRBJ1-5,TRBV15,NA,ATSRTPSHNQPQH
TRBJ2-2,TRBV6-6,TRBD1,ASSYSRQGARGGELF
TRBJ2-1,TRBV13,NA,ASSLAGHDYNEQF
TRBJ1-2,TRBV7-3,NA,ASSTDGPYGYT
TRBJ1-2,TRBV12-3/TRBV12-4,TRBD1,ASRPTGGNGYT
TRBJ2-5,TRBV7-2,TRBD1,ASCPGQERTQY
TRBJ2-3,TRBV12-3/TRBV12-4,TRBD2,ASSLGLWASGGTYVDTQY
TRBJ2-5,TRBV7-9,TRBD1,ASSRTPGQASVGKETQY
TRBJ2-2,TRBV7-6,TRBD1,ASSADRGTGELF
TRBJ2-5,TRBV6-6,NA,ASSLTRMGETQY
TRBJ2-2,TRBV6-5,NA,ASTLGGHTGELF
TRBJ1-1,TRBV5-6,NA,ASNNGILPEAF
TRBJ1-5,TRBV7-4,NA,ASSFQGLGNQPQH
TRBJ2-5,TRBV7-2,NA,ASSPRSGETQY
TRBJ1-2,TRBV15,TRBD1,ATSRDLQGALGYT
TRBJ1-6,TRBV5-1,NA,ASSTMEQSYNSPLH
TRBJ1-6,TRBV20-1,NA,SPGTSSYNSPLH
TRBJ2-3,TRBV5-4,TRBD2,ASSLKREIGTDTQY
TRBJ2-1,TRBV11-2,TRBD2,ASSQGLAGGITYNEQF
TRBJ1-1,TRBV5-5,NA,ATVPWAGRMGNTEAF
TRBJ1-5,TRBV5-5,NA,ASSLYSQGIVNQPQH
TRBJ1-1,TRBV15,NA,ATSRDLNTEAF
TRBJ2-5,TRBV10-3,TRBD2,AIRASGGAETQY
TRBJ2-7,TRBV7-6,NA,ASSPTLATCEQY
TRBJ2-7,TRBV12-3/TRBV12-4,NA,ASSSHRMGAVYEQY
TRBJ1-2,TRBV2,NA,ASSEAAGAVVDYGYT
TRBJ1-6,TRBV12-3/TRBV12-4,NA,ASSPWTVSDSSLH
TRBJ2-3,TRBV11-2,NA,ASSQSPEPSTDTQY
TRBJ2-1,TRBV19,NA,ASRRDRDEQF
TRBJ2-7,TRBV6-2/TRBV6-3,NA,ASQLYDLSYEQY
TRBJ2-5,TRBV4-1,TRBD2,ASSQGGGAKETQY
TRBJ2-1,TRBV2,NA,ASSMASYNEQF
TRBJ2-5,TRBV2,TRBD1,ASSTRQGAETQY
TRBJ1-3,TRBV12-3/TRBV12-4,NA,ASSFLVEARSGSGNTIY
TRBJ2-3,TRBV12-5,NA,AIPGGFTDTQY
TRBJ1-5,TRBV18,NA,ASSPRQDSNQPQH
TRBJ1-1,TRBV12-5,TRBD1,ASGFGLDREMNTEAF
TRBJ1-2,TRBV10-3,NA,AIRGYYGYT
TRBJ2-3,TRBV28,NA,ASSSTRGRGTDTQY
TRBJ2-5,TRBV19,NA,ASRPSGSYQETQY
TRBJ2-1,TRBV6-5,NA,ASSYARGATEQF